A selection of T cell receptor beta chains follows, all from one sample in a study of long-term antiretroviral therapy in people with HIV. Generated by immunoSEQ multiplex PCR, the TCRdb table keeps only in-frame clones and is missing some. Among 20,000 or so clones listed, more than 80% were seen once. Specimen: unsorted PBMCs, collected 0.6 years after starting antiretroviral therapy. The receptor set was obtained from a woman between 18 and 29 years old with HIV. Each CDR3 is given without its conserved first and last residue. Fields, in order: V gene, J gene, D gene, CDR3 protein. A D gene is named only where the DNA matches it firmly.

>TRBV27|TRBJ2-5|.
ASSALSQGEETQY
>TRBV6-5|TRBJ1-5|.
ASSYSSNQPQH
>TRBV4-3|TRBJ2-1|.
ASSQDQETPSYNEQF
>TRBV6-1|TRBJ1-2|TRBD1
AREGRGYGGYT
>TRBV19|TRBJ2-1|TRBD2
ASSPLGGLATPYNEQF
>TRBV5-8|TRBJ1-5|TRBD1
ASSLQGWSNQPQH
>TRBV27|TRBJ1-2|.
ASSPTGYGYT
>TRBV5-4|TRBJ2-1|TRBD2
ASRRTSGGAINEQF
>TRBV7-3|TRBJ2-2|.
ASSLGLNTGELF
>TRBV7-8|TRBJ2-7|.
ASSITGSEQY
>TRBV19|TRBJ1-4|.
ASSTQGSRGEKLF
>TRBV11-3|TRBJ2-3|.
ASSPRQENTDTQY
>TRBV6-1|TRBJ2-5|TRBD2
ASSGIAGLSQETQY
>TRBV5-1|TRBJ1-1|.
ASSFGNTEAF
>TRBV30|TRBJ1-2|.
AWSGAGYT
>TRBV6-5|TRBJ1-5|.
ASSRGSTLQPQH
>TRBV6-1|TRBJ1-2|TRBD1
ASSSLGTGHGYT
>TRBV27|TRBJ2-1|TRBD2
ASRLTSGSYEQF
>TRBV9|TRBJ2-7|.
ASSEGGLSYEQY
>TRBV6-1|TRBJ2-1|TRBD2
ASSEVSQRGANNEQF
>TRBV9|TRBJ2-7|TRBD1
ASSVVTGGDQY
>TRBV10-2|TRBJ2-1|TRBD2
ASTPHSGGDNEQF
>TRBV5-1|TRBJ1-5|.
ASSLVAGSDQPQH
>TRBV28|TRBJ1-1|TRBD1
ASSTGGDTEAF
>TRBV5-6|TRBJ2-7|TRBD2
ASSLGSSGRTYEQY
>TRBV29-1|TRBJ2-3|.
SVGRGSSSTDTQY
>TRBV30|TRBJ2-1|.
AWGGPSNEQF
>TRBV27|TRBJ2-1|TRBD1
ASSIGTGGHNEQF
>TRBV21-1|TRBJ2-7|.
ASSKSLRGQGALGSYEQY
>TRBV2|TRBJ2-7|TRBD1
ASSPVTGGYEQY